This T cell receptor (beta chain) was observed in a study of CD4+ T cells in melanoma. Here immunoSEQ multiplex PCR was the method, and the copy in TCRdb shows in-frame clones only, minus some. The data hold some 21,000 clones, with 82% observed a single time. This CDR3 comprises 13 residues. Germline assignment: CDR1 MDHEN and CDR2 SYDVKM. Deletions cut 6 bases from V and 4 bases from J, with 12 bases between. The TCR was taken from a human donor with melanoma. Sequences were obtained from cells from a culture (not recorded whether cultured in vitro). This chain uses TRBV28 with TRBJ1-2; D ambiguous. In nucleotides, the CDR3 is TGTGCCAGCAGCGCGATTGCGGGCTATGGCTACACCTTC. Amino acids: CASSAIAGYGYTF.